This T cell receptor beta chain appears in the sequencing data of a study of CD8 T cells in ankylosing spondylitis. Study-level results: Matched ankylosing spondylitis synovial fluid reportedly showed significant enrichment of disease-linked clones. Blood from ankylosing spondylitis patients appeared to carry a characteristic roughly 8-variant TCR beta motif.

Trimming pared 8 bases from V and 8 bases from J, leaving 22 bases between. This CDR3 has 15 residues. Germline CDR1 is MGHDK and CDR2 is SYGVNS. Library preparation for TCR beta used quantitative 5'-RACE with molecular barcodes. TCRdb ran MiXCR on the 5' RACE reads and lists one entry per CDR3 protein. The sample contains 200,000 to 250,000 distinct CDR3 sequences, roughly 6.6% of which appear only once. This clonotype was seen many times. Antigen specificity is unknown. The sample was blood, either unsorted or a sorted T cell fraction (not recorded which). This clonotype originated in a male donor with ankylosing spondylitis. The genes are TRBV25-1 and TRBJ2-1, with D perhaps given as TRBD1 or TRBD2 (5 bases each). CDR3 loop: CASDSRVSSGDEQFF. The CDR3 region has the DNA TGTGCCAGCGACAGCCGTGTGTCCTCCGGGGATGAGCAGTTCTTC. The full variable domain, completed using reference TRBV25-1 and TRBJ2-1, is EADIYQTPRYLVIGTGKKITLECSQTMGHDKMYWYQQDPGMELHLIHYSYGVNSTEKGDLSSESTVSRIRTEHFPLTLESARPSHTSQYLCASDSRVSSGDEQFFGPGTRLTVL.